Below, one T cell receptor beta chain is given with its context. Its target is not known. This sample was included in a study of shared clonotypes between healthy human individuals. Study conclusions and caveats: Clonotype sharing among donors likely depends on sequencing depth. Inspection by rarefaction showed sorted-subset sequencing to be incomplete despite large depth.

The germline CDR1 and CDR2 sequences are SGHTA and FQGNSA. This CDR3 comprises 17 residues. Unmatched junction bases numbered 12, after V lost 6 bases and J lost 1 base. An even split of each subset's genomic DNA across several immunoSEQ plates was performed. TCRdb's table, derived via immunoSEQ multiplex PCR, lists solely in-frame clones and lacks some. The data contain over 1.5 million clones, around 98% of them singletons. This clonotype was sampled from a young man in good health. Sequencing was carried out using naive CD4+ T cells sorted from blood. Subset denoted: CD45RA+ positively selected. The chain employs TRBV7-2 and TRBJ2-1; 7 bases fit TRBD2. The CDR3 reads CASRWRGGSRSYNEQFF. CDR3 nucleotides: TGTGCCAGCAGGTGGAGGGGCGGGAGTAGGTCCTACAATGAGCAGTTCTTC.